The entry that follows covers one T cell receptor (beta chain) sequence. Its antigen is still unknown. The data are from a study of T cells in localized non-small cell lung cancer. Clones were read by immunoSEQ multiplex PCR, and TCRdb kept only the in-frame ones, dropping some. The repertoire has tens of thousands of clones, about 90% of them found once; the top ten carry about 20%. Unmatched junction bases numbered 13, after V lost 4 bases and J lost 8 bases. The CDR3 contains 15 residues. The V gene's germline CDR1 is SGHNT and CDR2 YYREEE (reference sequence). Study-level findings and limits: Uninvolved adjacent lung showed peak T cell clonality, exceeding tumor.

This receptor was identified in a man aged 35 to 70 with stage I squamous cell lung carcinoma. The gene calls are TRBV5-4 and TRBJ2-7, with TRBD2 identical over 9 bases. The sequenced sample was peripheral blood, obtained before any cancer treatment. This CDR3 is CASSPYSLAGKKQYF. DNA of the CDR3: TGTGCCAGCAGCCCCTACTCCCTAGCGGGAAAAAAGCAGTACTTC.